This T cell receptor beta chain was captured by sequencing in a study of CD8+ T cells in alopecia areata. The overall study: Each day, treated patients took oral tofacitinib twice, at 5 to 10 mg per dose.

General study points: The treated group had a single nonresponder, limiting CD8+ expansion-response conclusions.

Regarding treatment: oral pan-JAK inhibitor, 5-10 mg twice daily. cDNA serving as the sequencing template came from extracted, reverse transcribed RNA. Sequencing used immunoSEQ multiplex PCR; TCRdb keeps in-frame clones, though not all of them. The sample lists some 150,000 clones, around 87% occurring once. Germline V CDR1 and CDR2: SNHLY, FYNNEI. The CDR3 loop spans 18 amino acids. Trimming removed 5 bases from V and 0 bases from J; junction bases left unmatched: 15. For this clone: No antigen is known for it.

The V call is TRBV2, the J call TRBJ2-5; TRBD2 matches 7 bases. This receptor was identified in a human donor with alopecia areata. Sequencing was performed on CD8+ T cells sorted from blood, taken at week 4, from a patient treated with tofacitinib. CDR3 in DNA: TGTGCCAGCAGTCCCCTTGGGCTAGCGGCCACGTACCAAGAGACCCAGTACTTC. It codes for CASSPLGLAATYQETQYF. Drawing the rest from reference TRBV2 and TRBJ2-5, the complete variable domain is EPEVTQTPSHQVTQMGQEVILRCVPISNHLYFYWYRQILGQKVEFLVSFYNNEISEKSEIFDDQFSVERPDGSNFTLKIRSTKLEDSAMYFCASSPLGLAATYQETQYFGPGTRLLVL.